Below, 25 T cell receptor beta chains from the same sample are listed, as sequenced in a study of long-term antiretroviral therapy in people with HIV. This was the immunoSEQ v3.0 assay at survey level. Profiling relied on immunoSEQ multiplex PCR, and the TCRdb table lists in-frame clones only, not all of them. Of about 36,000 clones listed, 70% to 90% are singletons. This sample comprised unsorted PBMCs, obtained 2.2 years after starting antiretroviral therapy. These receptors were obtained from a man aged 18 to 30 with HIV.

The rearrangement uses TRBV11-2 and TRBJ1-1; no firm D call. With 1 base removed from V and 8 bases from J, the gap between germline ends came to 8 bases. The CDR3 extends over 12 amino acids. Germline lookup yields CDR1 SGHAT and CDR2 FQNNGV. The DNA for the CDR3 is TGTGCCAGCAGCTTAGGGGCGGAAGAAGCTTTCTTT. It encodes CASSLGAEEAFF.

The chain uses TRBV7-3 and TRBJ2-5; D may be TRBD2 (7 bases). This CDR3 comprises 15 residues. Germline CDR1 SGHTA, CDR2 FQGTGA. The V and J ends lost 5 bases and 2 bases respectively, with 15 bases between them. CDR3 loop: CASSLGGGWQETQYF. CDR3 coding DNA: TGTGCCAGCAGCCTAGGGGGGGGTTGGCAAGAGACCCAGTACTTC.

The chain employs TRBV12-2 and TRBJ2-7; the DNA was not compared with TRBD2, the D call given in the table. TRBV12-2 is a documented pseudogene. There are 19 residues in the CDR3. The CDR3 loop reads CASRLKGLAGVKSSYEQYF. In DNA, the CDR3 is TGTGCAAGTCGCCTTAAAGGGCTAGCGGGAGTTAAGAGCTCCTACGAGCAGTACTTC.

This clone was detected once. CDR3 nucleotide sequence: TGTGCCAGCAGATTCCAGGGAGGGAATCAGCCCCAGCATTTT. It is translated as CASRFQGGNQPQHF. The chain recombines TRBV27 with TRBJ1-5; tentative D call: TRBD1 (5 bases). This CDR3 has 14 amino acids. The germline CDR1 and CDR2 sequences are MNHEY and SMNVEV (reference sequence). The V end was cut by 6 bases, the J end by 4 bases, with 13 bases between.

The chain is built from TRBV20-1 and TRBJ2-7; D gene unclear. CDR3 length: 11 amino acids. Germline values: CDR1 DFQATT, CDR2 SNEGSKA (reference sequence). Trimming took off 3 bases at V and 2 bases at J, with 5 bases between the two ends. The CDR3 coding sequence is TGCAGTGCTAGGAGACCCTACGAGCAGTACTTC. It is translated as CSARRPYEQYF.

The chain has TRBV28 and TRBJ1-1; D is unresolved. Trimming shortened V by 2 bases and J by 6 bases, and 19 bases separated the two germline ends. In germline, CDR1 is MDHEN, CDR2 SYDVKM. The CDR3 length is 16 residues. CDR3 protein: CASSLGWGDSVSEAFF. For the CDR3, the DNA is TGTGCCAGCAGTTTAGGGTGGGGAGACTCGGTTTCTGAAGCTTTCTTT.

This clone is a singleton in its sample. The chain has TRBV7-2 and TRBJ2-2; possibly TRBD1 for D (6 bases). Trimming took 5 bases from V and 0 from J, leaving 13 bases between them. The CDR3 loop spans 16 amino acids. Germline CDR1 and CDR2: SGHTA and FQGNSA. The CDR3 sequence: CASSPQGTANTGELFF. In DNA form, the CDR3 reads TGTGCCAGCAGCCCCCAGGGGACCGCGAACACCGGGGAGCTGTTTTTT. Combining the CDR3 with reference TRBV7-2 and TRBJ2-2 gives the whole variable domain GAGVSQSPSNKVTEKGKDVELRCDPISGHTALYWYRQSLGQGLEFLIYFQGNSAPDKSGLPSDRFSAERTGGSVSTLTIQRTQQEDSAVYLCASSPQGTANTGELFFGEGSRLTVL.

This chain links TRBV15 with TRBJ1-5; 10 nucleotides match TRBD1. V was clipped by 11 bases and J by 5 bases; unmatched bases: 9. Per the germline V gene, CDR1 is LNHNV and CDR2 is YYDKDF (reference sequence). The length of the CDR3 is 14 residues. This CDR3 is CASGQGGAYQPQHF. The CDR3 DNA is TGTGCCTCCGGACAGGGGGGCGCCTATCAGCCCCAGCATTTT. The whole variable domain, remainder taken from reference TRBV15 and TRBJ1-5, is DAMVIQNPRYQVTQFGKPVTLSCSQTLNHNVMYWYQQKSSQAPKLLFHYYDKDFNNEADTPDNFQSRRPNTSFCFLDIRSPGLGDTAMYLCASGQGGAYQPQHFGDGTRLSIL.

This clone was recorded once. The V gene is TRBV5-6, the J gene TRBJ2-7; a possible D gene is TRBD1 (5 bases). V lost 4 bases and J 0 bases, leaving 17 bases between the germline ends. The CDR3 has 16 residues. Germline V gene lookup returns CDR1 SGHDT and CDR2 YYEEEE. CDR3 protein: CASSPYGWGLSYEQYF. Written as DNA, the CDR3 is TGTGCCAGCAGCCCGTACGGGTGGGGCCTCTCCTACGAGCAGTACTTC.

This chain connects TRBV15 to TRBJ2-7, with 16 bases lining up with TRBD2. The ends lost 0 bases at V and 4 bases at J; junction bases unmatched: 9. The CDR3 consists of 19 residues. Germline values: CDR1 LNHNV, CDR2 YYDKDF (reference sequence). Here the CDR3 DNA reads TGTGCCACCAGCAGAGAATGGGGACTAGCGGGGGGGCTGACGTACGAGCAGTACTTC. Protein sequence: CATSREWGLAGGLTYEQYF. The full variable domain, completed using reference TRBV15 and TRBJ2-7, is DAMVIQNPRYQVTQFGKPVTLSCSQTLNHNVMYWYQQKSSQAPKLLFHYYDKDFNNEADTPDNFQSRRPNTSFCFLDIRSPGLGDTAMYLCATSREWGLAGGLTYEQYFGPGTRLTVT.

The chain carries TRBV18 and TRBJ1-1; 7 nucleotides match TRBD1. The V gene's germline CDR1 is KGHSH and CDR2 LQKENI. CDR3 length: 13 residues. V lost 3 bases, J lost 10 bases, and 8 bases stayed unmatched. The CDR3 DNA sequence: TGTGCCAGCTCACCGGGACAGTCGGGGAGAGCTTTCTTT. It codes for CASSPGQSGRAFF. The entire variable domain, with the rest obtained from reference TRBV18 and TRBJ1-1, is as follows: NAGVMQNPRHLVRRRGQEARLRCSPMKGHSHVYWYRQLPEEGLKFMVYLQKENIIDESGMPKERFSAEFPKEGPSILRIQQVVRGDSAAYFCASSPGQSGRAFFGQGTRLTVV.

About this clone itself: It is unclear where the CDR3 begins or ends on the DNA, so no DNA is shown, and the CDR3 is as TCRdb lists it. V usage is TRBV25-1 and J usage is TRBJ2-5. From its first to its last residue, the CDR3 has 13 amino acids. Germline-derived CDR1 and CDR2 are MGHDK and SYGVNS. This CDR3 reads CASSEYFGETQYF.

This clone was counted between two and nine times. This chain connects TRBV6-5 to TRBJ1-6; D is unclear. In germline, CDR1 is MNHEY, CDR2 SVGAGI. Trimming took 5 bases from V and 10 from J, leaving 9 bases between them. The CDR3 sequence is 12 residues long. The CDR3 here is CASSTQASPLHF. The CDR3 region has the DNA TGTGCCAGCAGTACCCAGGCATCACCCCTCCACTTT.

The rearrangement joins TRBV5-8 to TRBJ2-5, with D perhaps given as TRBD1 or TRBD2 (5 bases each). The CDR3 covers 13 residues. Trimming pared 4 bases from V and 7 bases from J, leaving 14 bases between. From germline, CDR1 is SGHTS and CDR2 YDEGEE. This CDR3 reads CASSLGMRGTQYF. The CDR3 DNA follows: TGTGCCAGCAGCCTCGGGATGAGGGGGACCCAGTACTTC.

This clone was recorded once. The V and J genes are TRBV5-5 and TRBJ2-2; D is unresolved. V dropped 4 bases and J dropped 2 bases, with 6 bases sitting between them. Germline CDR1 is SGHKS and CDR2 is YYEKEE (reference sequence). The CDR3 consists of 13 residues. The DNA for the CDR3 is TGTGCCAGCAGCCCGGTTAACACCGGGGAGCTGTTTTTT. It is translated as CASSPVNTGELFF.

This clone showed up just a few times. The rearrangement joins TRBV19 to TRBJ2-7; 10 positions match TRBD2. Germline V gene sequence: CDR1 LNHDA, CDR2 SQIVND (reference sequence). The ends lost 3 bases at V and 7 bases at J; junction bases unmatched: 9. This CDR3 has 15 amino acids. The CDR3 coding sequence is TGTGCCAGTAGTATGGCTCTAGCGGGAGCCGGTGAGCAGTACTTC. It translates to CASSMALAGAGEQYF. The complete variable domain, with remaining parts taken from reference TRBV19 and TRBJ2-7, reads DGGITQSPKYLFRKEGQNVTLSCEQNLNHDAMYWYRQDPGQGLRLIYYSQIVNDFQKGDIAEGYSVSREKKESFPLTVTSAQKNPTAFYLCASSMALAGAGEQYFGPGTRLTVT.

J is TRBJ2-3 and V is TRBV29-1; a weak D match, TRBD2 (6 bases). The CDR3 totals 13 residues. Trimming left V 7 bases short and J 2 bases short, with 13 bases between. The germline CDR1 and CDR2 sequences are SQVTM and ANQGSEA. DNA of the CDR3: TGCAGCGCCTCCGGGAGAACCACAGATACGCAGTATTTT. Amino acid sequence: CSASGRTTDTQYF.

The table lists this clone with a few counts. The chain recombines TRBV25-1 with TRBJ1-5; no definite D call. CDR1 and CDR2 (germline): MGHDK, SYGVNS. CDR3 length equals 12 residues. Trimming left V 2 bases short and J 5 bases short, with 4 bases between. Here the CDR3 reads CASSEPDQPQHF. The CDR3 nucleotides read TGTGCCAGCAGTGAACCTGATCAGCCCCAGCATTTT.

The chain recombines TRBV6-6 with TRBJ2-5, with D possibly matching TRBD1 (6 bases). This CDR3 is built from 15 residues. The germline V gene has CDR1 MNHNY and CDR2 SVGAGI (reference sequence). Trimming pared 5 bases from V and 5 bases from J, leaving 18 bases between. The CDR3 coding sequence is TGTGCCAGCAGTCTCCTCTCAGGGGTTTCGGAGACCCAGTACTTC. Amino acid sequence: CASSLLSGVSETQYF.

V is TRBV7-3 and J is TRBJ2-1; no reliable D call. The germline CDR1 and CDR2 sequences are SGHTA and FQGTGA. Trimming took off 5 bases at V and 4 bases at J, with 12 bases between the two ends. CDR3 length equals 14 residues. Written as DNA, the CDR3 is TGTGCCAGCAGCCCGCGTGGGTATTACAATGAGCAGTTCTTC. Translated, it gives CASSPRGYYNEQFF.

This clone has only one observation. The chain employs TRBV9 and TRBJ2-7; 12 bases line up with TRBD2. The germline V gene encodes CDR1 SGDLS and CDR2 YYNGEE. V was pared by 4 bases and J by 2 bases, with 4 bases of the junction left unmatched. The CDR3 spans 15 residues. CDR3 amino acids: CASSPRTSGAYEQYF. The CDR3, as DNA: TGTGCCAGCAGCCCGCGGACTAGCGGGGCCTACGAGCAGTACTTC.

This chain joins TRBV28 and TRBJ1-2; TRBD1 is a possible D gene (6 bases). Trimming pared 5 bases from V and 2 bases from J, leaving 12 bases between. CDR1 is MDHEN, CDR2 SYDVKM, per germline. CDR3 length: 14 residues. The CDR3 coding sequence is TGTGCCAGCAGTCTACAGGGATCGAACTATGGCTACACCTTC. Its protein is CASSLQGSNYGYTF.

CDR3 DNA sequence: TGTGCCACCAGCGGAGGGGACAGGGGCTTTGGTAATGAAAAACTGTTTTTT. Translating it yields CATSGGDRGFGNEKLFF. The chain has TRBV15 and TRBJ1-4, with TRBD1 matching over 10 bases. V shed 5 bases and J 4 bases; nucleotides not matched to a gene: 10. The CDR3 covers 17 residues. Germline V gene lookup returns CDR1 LNHNV and CDR2 YYDKDF (reference sequence).

The chain employs TRBV30 and TRBJ1-2; the D is unclear. Germline V gives CDR1 GTSNPN, CDR2 SVGIG (reference sequence). The CDR3 sequence is 13 residues long. Trimming removed 0 bases from V and 4 bases from J, with 9 bases in between. The CDR3: CAWSVSAGYGYTF. In DNA form, the CDR3 reads TGTGCCTGGAGTGTTTCGGCGGGCTATGGCTACACCTTC.

This chain links TRBV6-6 with TRBJ2-1; TRBD2 might be the D (5 bases). There are 12 residues in the CDR3. Germline CDR1 MNHNY, CDR2 SVGAGI (reference sequence). V was clipped by 2 bases and J by 9 bases, with 8 bases between them. The chain's CDR3 is CASSYVRGEQFF. CDR3 DNA sequence: TGTGCCAGCAGTTACGTTCGGGGTGAGCAGTTCTTC.